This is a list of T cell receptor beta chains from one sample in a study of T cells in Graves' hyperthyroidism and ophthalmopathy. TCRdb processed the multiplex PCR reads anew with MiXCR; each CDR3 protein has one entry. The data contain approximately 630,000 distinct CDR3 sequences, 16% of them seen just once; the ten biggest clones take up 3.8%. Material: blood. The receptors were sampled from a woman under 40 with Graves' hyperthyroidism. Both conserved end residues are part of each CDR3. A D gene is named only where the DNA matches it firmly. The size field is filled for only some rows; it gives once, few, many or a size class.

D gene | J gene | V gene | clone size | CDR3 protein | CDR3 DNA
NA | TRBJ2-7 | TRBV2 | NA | CASTRENHEQYF | TGTGCCAGCACCAGGGAAAACCACGAGCAGTACTTC
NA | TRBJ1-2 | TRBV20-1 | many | CSATPTARAEGYTF | TGCAGTGCTACCCCGACAGCGAGGGCGGAGGGCTACACCTTC
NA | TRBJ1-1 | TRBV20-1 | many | CSADDRLNTEAFF | TGCAGTGCCGATGACAGGTTGAACACTGAAGCTTTCTTT
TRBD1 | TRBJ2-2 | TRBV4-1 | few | CASSQSQGAGELFF | TGCGCCAGCAGCCAATCGCAGGGGGCCGGGGAGCTGTTTTTT
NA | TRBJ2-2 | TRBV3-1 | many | CASSQGWGGELFF | TGTGCCAGCAGCCAAGGATGGGGAGGGGAGCTGTTTTTT
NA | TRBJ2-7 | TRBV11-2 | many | CASSPDTLTEEQYF | TGTGCCAGCAGCCCTGACACTCTGACTGAGGAGCAGTACTTC
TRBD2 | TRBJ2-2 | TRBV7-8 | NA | CASSFPREGTRELFF | TGTGCCAGCAGCTTCCCGCGGGAGGGTACCCGGGAGCTGTTTTTT
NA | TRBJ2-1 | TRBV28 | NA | CASSLLRTNEQFF | TGTGCCAGCAGTTTATTAAGAACGAATGAGCAGTTCTTC
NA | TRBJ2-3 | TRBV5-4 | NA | CASSSVVVTQYF | TGTGCCAGCAGCTCGGTGGTAGTTACGCAGTATTTT
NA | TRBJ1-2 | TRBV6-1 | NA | CASSNRRTGPNCGYTF | TGTGCCAGCAGTAACCGCAGGACGGGCCCTAACTGTGGCTACACCTTC
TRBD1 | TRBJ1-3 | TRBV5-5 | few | CASSETGHGNTIYF | TGTGCCAGCAGCGAGACAGGGCATGGAAACACCATATATTTT
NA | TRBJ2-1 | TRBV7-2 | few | CASSLRDSLEQFF | TGTGCCAGCAGCTTAAGGGACTCCCTAGAGCAGTTCTTC
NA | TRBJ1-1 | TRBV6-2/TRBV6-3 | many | CASSYLRFEWGKNTEAFF | TGTGCCAGCAGTTACTTACGGTTCGAATGGGGTAAGAACACTGAAGCTTTCTTT
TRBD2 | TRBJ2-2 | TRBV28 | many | CASSAPRGRANTGELFF | TGTGCCAGCAGTGCCCCGCGGGGGAGGGCAAACACCGGGGAGCTGTTTTTT
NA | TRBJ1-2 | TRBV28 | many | CASREFSNYGYTF | TGTGCCAGCAGAGAGTTTTCTAACTATGGCTACACCTTC
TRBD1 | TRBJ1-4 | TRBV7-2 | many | CASSTDRAIREKLFF | TGTGCCAGCAGCACCGACAGGGCTATCAGGGAAAAACTGTTTTTT
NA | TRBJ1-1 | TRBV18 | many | CASSTDRNTEAFF | TGTGCCAGCTCAACGGACAGGAACACTGAAGCTTTCTTT
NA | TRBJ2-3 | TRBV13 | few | CASSLSTIAQTTQYF | TGTGCCAGCAGCTTAAGCACTATAGCACAGACCACGCAGTATTTT
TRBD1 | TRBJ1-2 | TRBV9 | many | CASSVDRDRVSSGYTF | TGTGCCAGCAGCGTCGACCGGGACAGGGTTTCCAGTGGCTACACCTTC
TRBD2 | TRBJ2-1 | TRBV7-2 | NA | CASSNQAGVAFF | TGTGCCAGCAGTAATCAAGCGGGAGTGGCGTTCTTC
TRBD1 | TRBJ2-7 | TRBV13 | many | CASSSRTGKRGEQYF | TGTGCCAGCAGCTCCCGGACAGGGAAGCGTGGAGAGCAGTACTTC
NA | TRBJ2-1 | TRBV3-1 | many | CASSQAASYYYNEQFF | TGTGCCAGCAGCCAAGCGGCCTCCTACTACTACAATGAGCAGTTCTTC
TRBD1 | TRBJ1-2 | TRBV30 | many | CAWSGDRFYGYTF | TGTGCCTGGAGTGGGGACAGATTCTATGGCTACACCTTC
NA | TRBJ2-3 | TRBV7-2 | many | CASSLTRNTQYF | TGTGCCAGCAGCTTGACACGAAATACGCAGTATTTT
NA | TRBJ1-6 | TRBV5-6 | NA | CASSPGLMPNSPLHF | TGTGCCAGCAGCCCGGGACTAATGCCGAATTCACCCCTCCACTTT
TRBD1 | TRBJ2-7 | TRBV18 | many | CASSQDRDFYEQYF | TGTGCCAGCTCACAGGACAGGGATTTCTACGAGCAGTACTTC
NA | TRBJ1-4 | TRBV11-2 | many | CASSSYGATNEKLFF | TGTGCCAGCAGCTCTTATGGTGCAACTAATGAAAAACTGTTTTTT
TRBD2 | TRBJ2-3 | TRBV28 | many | CASSFLAGGSDTQYF | TGTGCCAGCAGTTTTCTCGCGGGAGGGTCAGATACGCAGTATTTT
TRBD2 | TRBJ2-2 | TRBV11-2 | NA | CASSSEAAGVAGELFF | TGTGCCAGCAGCTCTGAGGCGGCGGGAGTGGCCGGGGAGCTGTTTTTT
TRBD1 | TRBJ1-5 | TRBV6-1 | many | CASSKGQLYQPQHF | TGTGCCAGCAGCAAGGGACAGCTTTATCAGCCCCAGCATTTT
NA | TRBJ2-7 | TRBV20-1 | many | CSASDPRGALEQYF | TGCAGTGCTAGTGATCCCCGAGGGGCACTCGAGCAGTACTTC
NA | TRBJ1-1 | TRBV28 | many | CASQVSMNTEAFF | TGTGCCAGCCAGGTATCCATGAACACTGAAGCTTTCTTT
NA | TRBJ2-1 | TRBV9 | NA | CASSVGGTGAYNEQFF | TGTGCCAGCAGCGTAGGAGGAACGGGGGCCTACAATGAGCAGTTCTTC
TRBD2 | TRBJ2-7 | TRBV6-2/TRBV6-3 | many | CASSLAGSYYEQYF | TGTGCCAGCAGTCTAGCGGGATCCTACTACGAGCAGTACTTC
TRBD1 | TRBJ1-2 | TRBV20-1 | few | CSAAGRTGESGYTF | TGCAGTGCTGCGGGTAGGACAGGGGAGAGTGGCTACACCTTC
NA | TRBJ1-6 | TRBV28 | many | CASRGVNSYNSPLHF | TGTGCCAGCCGCGGGGTTAACTCCTATAATTCACCCCTCCACTTT
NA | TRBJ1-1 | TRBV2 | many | CASRDRNTEAFF | TGTGCCAGCAGGGACAGGAACACTGAAGCTTTCTTT
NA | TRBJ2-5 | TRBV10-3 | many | CAISHDRSGQETQYF | TGTGCCATCAGCCATGACAGGAGCGGCCAAGAGACCCAGTACTTC
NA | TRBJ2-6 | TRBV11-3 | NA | CASSFGEAGANVLTF | TGTGCCAGCAGCTTCGGGGAGGCTGGGGCCAACGTCCTGACTTTC
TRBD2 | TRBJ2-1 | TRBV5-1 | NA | CASRNRGYGLAGVPYNEQFF | TGCGCCAGCAGAAACAGGGGTTATGGACTAGCGGGAGTCCCCTACAATGAGCAGTTCTTC
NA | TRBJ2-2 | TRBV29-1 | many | CSVVKGGTGELFF | TGCAGCGTTGTAAAGGGAGGCACCGGGGAGCTGTTTTTT
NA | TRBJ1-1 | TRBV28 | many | CASSSRKRTEAFF | TGTGCCAGCAGCTCCCGGAAACGCACTGAAGCTTTCTTT
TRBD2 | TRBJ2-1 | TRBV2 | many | CASSESLAAYNEQFF | TGTGCCAGCAGTGAAAGTCTAGCGGCCTACAATGAGCAGTTCTTC
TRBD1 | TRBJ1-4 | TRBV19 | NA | CATRQGVTNEKLFF | TGTGCCACGAGACAGGGGGTAACTAATGAAAAACTGTTTTTT
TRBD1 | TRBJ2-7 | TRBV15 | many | CATSRGTGGSYEQYF | TGTGCCACCAGCAGAGGGACAGGGGGCTCCTACGAGCAGTACTTC
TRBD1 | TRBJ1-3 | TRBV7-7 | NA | CASSSAPGQFSGNTIYF | TGTGCTAGCAGCTCCGCCCCGGGACAGTTCTCTGGAAACACCATATATTTT
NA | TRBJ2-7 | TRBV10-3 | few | CAISEDNSYEQYF | TGTGCCATCAGTGAGGACAACTCCTACGAGCAGTACTTC
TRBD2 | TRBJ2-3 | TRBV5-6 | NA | CASSMDRGLAGLKADTQYF | TGTGCCAGCAGTATGGACCGGGGACTAGCGGGCCTCAAGGCGGATACGCAGTATTTT
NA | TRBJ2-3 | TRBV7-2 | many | CASSPDSASTDTQYF | TGTGCCAGCAGTCCTGATAGCGCTAGCACAGATACGCAGTATTTT
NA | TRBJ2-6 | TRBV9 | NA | CASSVGGSSGANVLTF | TGTGCCAGCAGCGTAGGGGGGAGCTCTGGGGCCAACGTCCTGACTTTC
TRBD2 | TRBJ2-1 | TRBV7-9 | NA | CASTRLAGEGQFF | TGTGCCAGCACCCGTTTAGCGGGCGAGGGGCAGTTCTTC
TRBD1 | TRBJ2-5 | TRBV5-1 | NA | CASSGQGINKETQYF | TGCGCCAGCAGTGGACAGGGGATCAACAAAGAGACCCAGTACTTC
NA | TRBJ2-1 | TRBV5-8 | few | CASSFLAPYVYNEQFF | TGTGCCAGCAGCTTCCTAGCGCCCTACGTCTACAATGAGCAGTTCTTC
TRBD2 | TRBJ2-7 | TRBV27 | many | CASSLYPPLAESPDLAYEQYF | TGTGCCAGCAGTTTGTACCCCCCACTAGCGGAAAGCCCGGACTTGGCTTACGAGCAGTACTTC
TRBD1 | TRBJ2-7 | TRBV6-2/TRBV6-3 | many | CASIPGDRRYEQYF | TGTGCCAGCATCCCCGGGGACAGGCGATACGAGCAGTACTTC
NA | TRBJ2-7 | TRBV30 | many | CAWKGWDDTYEQYF | TGTGCCTGGAAAGGATGGGACGACACCTACGAGCAGTACTTC